Below, 6 T cell receptor beta chains from the same sample are listed, as sequenced in a study of cytomegalovirus exposure and HLA in healthy donors. The primer mix had 60 Vbeta and 13 Jbeta primers. The protocol was immunoSEQ multiplex PCR, while the TCRdb copy is restricted to in-frame clones and leaves out a portion. The table lists about 72,000 clones. The specimen sequenced was PBMCs. These receptors all come from a man in his fifties in good health and CMV-seropositive.

The CDR3 spells CASSDPSQGRPGETQYF. The CDR3 DNA reads TGTGCCAGCAGTGACCCCAGTCAGGGTCGGCCGGGAGAGACCCAGTACTTC. This chain joins TRBV6-1 and TRBJ2-5; a possible D gene is TRBD1 (5 bases). Deletions cut 3 bases from V and 4 bases from J, with 21 bases between. This CDR3 comprises 17 residues. Looked up from germline, CDR1 is MNHNS and CDR2 is SASEGT.

V and J are TRBV6-5 and TRBJ2-7; TRBD2 agrees at 8 bases. CDR1 is MNHEY and CDR2 is SVGAGI in the germline V gene. The V gene end was trimmed by 0 bases and the J gene end by 0 bases; junction bases not matched to a gene: 4. The CDR3 is made up of 16 amino acids. CDR3 nucleotides: TGTGCCAGCAGTTACTCGTATAGCGGGGACTCCTACGAGCAGTACTTC. It is translated as CASSYSYSGDSYEQYF.

The rearrangement uses TRBV19 and TRBJ2-3; 7 bases align to TRBD2. CDR1 LNHDA and CDR2 SQIVND come from the germline V gene (reference sequence). CDR3 length: 18 amino acids. V shed 6 bases and J 0 bases; nucleotides not matched to a gene: 15. The CDR3 here is CASRGGEGLAVSTDTQYF. Written as DNA, the CDR3 is TGTGCCAGTAGGGGGGGGGAGGGTCTAGCGGTTAGCACAGATACGCAGTATTTT.

This chain uses TRBV2 with TRBJ1-1, with 7 bases matching TRBD1. The CDR3 runs 13 residues. The germline CDR1 and CDR2 sequences are SNHLY and FYNNEI. V gave up 10 bases and J gave up 0 bases; unmatched junction bases: 5. CDR3 nucleotide sequence: TGTGCCACCGGGACAGCTTTGAACACTGAAGCTTTCTTT. It translates to CATGTALNTEAFF.

This chain links TRBV7-8 with TRBJ1-3; D is ambiguous. The CDR3 runs 13 residues. Germline loops: CDR1 SGHVS, CDR2 FQNEAQ. Between the trimmed V and J ends, which lost 5 bases and 4 bases, there was a span of 9 bases. The CDR3 DNA follows: TGTGCCAGCAGCCAACCAAGCGGAAACACCATATATTTT. Translated: CASSQPSGNTIYF.

The chain recombines TRBV11-2 with TRBJ1-2; 7 bases line up with TRBD1. CDR3 length: 14 residues. Trimming took 5 bases from V and 4 from J; bases not matched to a gene: 7. Germline lookup yields CDR1 SGHAT and CDR2 FQNNGV. The CDR3 DNA reads TGTGCCAGCAGCGCCCGGGACAGAATCTATGGCTACACCTTC. Translation: CASSARDRIYGYTF.